This T cell receptor beta chain is drawn from a study of control samples from healthy donors and cancer patients. The assay was immunoSEQ multiplex PCR, and TCRdb's table has in-frame clones only and misses some. Here the sample spans 100,000 to 150,000 clones, roughly 92% being singletons. Trimming removed 6 bases at V and 8 bases at J, with 11 bases between. Germline CDR1 and CDR2: MNHEY and SVGAGI. CDR3 length equals 13 residues. This clone has only one observation. Input material: blood. This TCR derives from a man aged 18-30 years in good health. The chain employs TRBV6-5 and TRBJ1-6, with D unclear. CDR3 loop: CASSSRWDSPLHF. For the CDR3, the DNA is TGTGCCAGCAGCTCCCGATGGGATTCACCCCTCCACTTT.